This TCR beta chain came from a study of PD-1 blockade in classical Hodgkin lymphoma. Repertoires were generated with immunoSEQ multiplex PCR, while TCRdb's copy carries only in-frame clones and drops some. The table shows approximately 20,000 clones, with roughly 94% occurring only once. Time point given: newly diagnosed, previously untreated cHL patient sample. Study-level results: Prior therapy or disease activity may underlie the repertoire differences, whose causes remain undefined.

The CDR3 totals 16 residues. CDR1 is LNHNV and CDR2 is YYDKDF in the germline V gene (reference sequence). V shed 3 bases and J 4 bases; nucleotides not matched to a gene: 9. A note on this clone: Antigen unknown.

Sequenced material: peripheral blood mononuclear cells (PBMCs). The chain is built from TRBV15 and TRBJ2-7; 10 bases align to TRBD1. This receptor was identified in a human donor with classical Hodgkin lymphoma. In DNA, the CDR3 is TGTGCCACCAGCAGCTTGAGACAGGGGGCAGCTTACGAGCAGTACTTC. This translates into CATSSLRQGAAYEQYF.